The 11 T cell receptor beta chains given below trace back to one sample, sequenced in a study of CD8+ T cells in alopecia areata. Extraction and reverse transcription of RNA yielded cDNA as the sequencing template. Profiled with immunoSEQ multiplex PCR; TCRdb holds only in-frame clones, not every one. The repertoire has approximately 66,000 clones, approximately 58% of them found once; the top ten carry approximately 15%. The sequences come from CD8+ T cells sorted from blood, collected at week 0. All receptors come from a human donor with alopecia areata.

CDR3 DNA: TGTGCCAGCAGCGCTTATGGGGGGTCCACAGATACGCAGTATTTT. Translating it yields CASSAYGGSTDTQYF. The chain is built from TRBV9 and TRBJ2-3, with D possibly TRBD2 on 6 matching bases. CDR1 and CDR2 (germline): SGDLS, YYNGEE. V lost 3 bases and J 2 bases, leaving 13 bases between the germline ends. CDR3 length: 15 amino acids.

This clone has a handful of counts. The chain links TRBV6-5 to TRBJ1-2; 7 bases align to TRBD1. V shed 5 bases and J 3 bases; nucleotides not matched to a gene: 0. From germline, CDR1 is MNHEY and CDR2 SVGAGI. The CDR3 covers 12 residues. The CDR3 protein is CASSDRDYGYTF. The DNA for the CDR3 is TGTGCCAGCAGTGACAGGGACTATGGCTACACCTTC.

This clone was detected a few times. The V and J genes are TRBV5-6 and TRBJ2-1; TRBD2 matches 7 bases. With 2 bases clipped from V and 4 bases from J, the junction kept 0 bases outside the gene matches. There are 13 residues in the CDR3. Germline CDR1 is SGHDT and CDR2 is YYEEEE. The CDR3 spells CASSFGRYNEQFF. In nucleotides, the CDR3 is TGTGCCAGCAGCTTCGGGAGGTACAATGAGCAGTTCTTC. Based on the CDR3 plus reference TRBV5-6 and TRBJ2-1, the full variable domain is DAGVTQSPTHLIKTRGQQVTLRCSPKSGHDTVSWYQQALGQGPQFIFQYYEEEERQRGNFPDRFSGHQFPNYSSELNVNALLLGDSALYLCASSFGRYNEQFFGPGTRLTVL.

This clone was counted a few times. An end of the junction differs from the germline gene, which may be a read error. The CDR3 DNA is TGTGCCAGGGGACCTGACAGGGACTCTTTT. It is translated as CARGPDRDSF. The gene calls are TRBV6-6 and TRBJ2-3, with D possibly being TRBD1 (7 bases). The CDR3 has 10 residues. Germline-derived CDR1 and CDR2 are MNHNY and SVGAGI (reference sequence).

This chain connects TRBV27 to TRBJ1-1; D gene uncertain. The length of the CDR3 is 11 residues. The V end was cut by 6 bases, the J end by 11 bases, with 13 bases between. The germline V gene has CDR1 MNHEY and CDR2 SMNVEV (reference sequence). The CDR3 sequence is CASRDLGRAFF. CDR3 bases: TGTGCCAGCAGGGACTTAGGACGGGCTTTCTTT.

This sequence joins TRBV30 and TRBJ2-1; D gene ambiguous. Germline-derived CDR1 and CDR2 are GTSNPN and SVGIG (reference sequence). Trimming cost V 2 bases and J 7 bases, with 6 bases left between them. The CDR3 covers 11 residues. DNA for the CDR3: TGTGCCTGGAGTTTAGGGAATGAGCAGTTCTTC. This encodes CAWSLGNEQFF.

A few counts support this clone. The genes are TRBV4-3 and TRBJ2-2; D is uncertain. This CDR3 spans 15 amino acids. The germline CDR1 and CDR2 sequences are LGHNA and YSLEER. Trimming took 0 bases from V and 7 from J, leaving 12 bases between them. CDR3 sequence reads: CASSQDQRALGELFF. The CDR3 DNA sequence: TGCGCCAGCAGCCAAGATCAAAGGGCCCTCGGGGAGCTGTTTTTT.

The genes are TRBV6-4 and TRBJ1-2; a possible D gene is TRBD1 (6 bases). The germline V gene has CDR1 MRHNA and CDR2 SNTAGT. CDR3 size: 15 residues. The V gene lost 5 bases and the J gene lost 5 bases, with 18 bases spanning the gap. The CDR3 DNA is TGTGCCAGCAGTTTAGCGCTGGGGGGCACTTATGGCTACACCTTC. It yields the protein CASSLALGGTYGYTF.

The chain combines TRBV11-2 with TRBJ1-1; D gene unclear. The CDR3 loop spans 12 amino acids. Germline V CDR1 and CDR2: SGHAT, FQNNGV. V was clipped by 2 bases and J by 6 bases, with 7 bases between them. The DNA of the CDR3 is TGTGCCAGCAGCTTATTCAGGTCTGAAGCTTTCTTT. Translation gives CASSLFRSEAFF.

The CDR3 DNA sequence: TGCAGCGCAACCGGGACAGAATATGGCTACACCTTC. It translates to CSATGTEYGYTF. This chain connects TRBV29-1 to TRBJ1-2, with 7 bases fitting TRBD1. V was pared by 7 bases and J by 5 bases, with 7 bases of the junction left unmatched. This CDR3 is built from 12 residues. In germline, CDR1 is SQVTM, CDR2 ANQGSEA.

V is TRBV13 and J is TRBJ2-1, with D uncertain. The CDR3 spans 16 residues. Germline V lookup: CDR1 PRHDT, CDR2 FYEKMQ (reference sequence). The V end was cut by 2 bases, the J end by 4 bases, with 15 bases between. The DNA of the CDR3 is TGTGCCAGCAGCTTAATAGGGAATAGTGGATACAATGAGCAGTTCTTC. Translation gives CASSLIGNSGYNEQFF.